This T cell receptor beta chain was sequenced for a study of blood T cell repertoires in COVID-19. At the level of the study: Acute and convalescent COVID-19 specimens originated in the United States, Italy and Spain. Nucleic acid was either cDNA or gDNA, and it came from T cells, B-cell-depleted T cells, or PBMCs.

Per the original data handling: From reference gene primer amplification, estimates of nucleated cell counts were derived. Method: immunoSEQ multiplex PCR; TCRdb's copy keeps in-frame clones and lacks some. V and J calls and clone size are as listed in that table; D and trimming were resolved from the DNA. The data contain 350,000 to 450,000 clones, around nine tenths of them singletons. CDR1 is GTSNPN, CDR2 SVGIG, per germline (reference sequence). The CDR3 extends over 14 amino acids. V was pared by 0 bases and J by 7 bases, with 13 bases between. Patients of the Seattle cohort, enrolled during active infection, were followed longitudinally.

The chain combines TRBV30 with TRBJ1-5; the D gene is possibly TRBD1 (6 bases). Sequenced material: peripheral blood. The TCR sequence derives from a woman aged 40 to 50 with COVID-19, enrolled during active disease. CDR3 nucleotides: TGTGCCTGGAGTGTTAGGGGGAGAGGCCAGCCCCAGCATTTT. It codes for CAWSVRGRGQPQHF.